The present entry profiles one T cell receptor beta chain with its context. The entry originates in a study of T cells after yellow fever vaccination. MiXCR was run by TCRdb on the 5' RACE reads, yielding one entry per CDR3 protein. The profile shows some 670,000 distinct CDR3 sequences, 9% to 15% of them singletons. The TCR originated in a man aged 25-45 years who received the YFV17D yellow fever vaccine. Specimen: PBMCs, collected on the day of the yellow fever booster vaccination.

CDR3 nucleotide sequence: TGCGCCAGCAGCTTGGTAGCGGGAGCCTCCTACAATGAGCAGTTCTTC. Translating it yields CASSLVAGASYNEQFF. The rearrangement joins TRBV5-1 to TRBJ2-1; 9 bases fit TRBD2. CDR3 length equals 16 residues. Germline CDR1 and CDR2: SGHRS and YFSETQ. J gave up 0 bases and V 0 bases, and 1 base lay outside the gene matches. The full variable domain, completed using reference TRBV5-1 and TRBJ2-1, is KAGVTQTPRYLIKTRGQQVTLSCSPISGHRSVSWYQQTPGQGLQFLFEYFSETQRNKGNFPGRFSGRQFSNSRSEMNVSTLELGDSALYLCASSLVAGASYNEQFFGPGTRLTVL.